The 2 T cell receptor beta chains listed next were all sequenced from one sample in a study of technical replicates of blood from a handful of donors. Libraries were prepared by immunoSEQ multiplex PCR; TCRdb keeps only in-frame clonotypes and omits some of them. The repertoire holds approximately 81,000 clones, with about 94% as singletons. The sample was T cells isolated from PBMCs. These receptors came from a human donor in good health.

The J gene is TRBJ2-7, the V gene TRBV6-6; maybe TRBD2 (6 bases). In germline, CDR1 is MNHNY, CDR2 SVGAGI (reference sequence). The ends were cut back, 5 bases at V and 2 bases at J, with 16 bases in the middle. This CDR3 contains 15 residues. CDR3 region: CASSPPEEGPYEQYF. In nucleotides, the CDR3 is TGTGCCAGCAGTCCACCTGAGGAGGGCCCCTACGAGCAGTACTTC.

The V and J genes are TRBV6-5 and TRBJ2-1, with 7 bases that match TRBD2. Trimming at V came to 0 bases and at J to 6 bases, leaving 8 bases not matched to a gene. Germline V lookup: CDR1 MNHEY, CDR2 SVGAGI. This CDR3 comprises 16 residues. The DNA of the CDR3 is TGTGCCAGCAGTTACTCGAGCGGGATGCTCTTCAATGAGCAGTTCTTC. It codes for CASSYSSGMLFNEQFF.